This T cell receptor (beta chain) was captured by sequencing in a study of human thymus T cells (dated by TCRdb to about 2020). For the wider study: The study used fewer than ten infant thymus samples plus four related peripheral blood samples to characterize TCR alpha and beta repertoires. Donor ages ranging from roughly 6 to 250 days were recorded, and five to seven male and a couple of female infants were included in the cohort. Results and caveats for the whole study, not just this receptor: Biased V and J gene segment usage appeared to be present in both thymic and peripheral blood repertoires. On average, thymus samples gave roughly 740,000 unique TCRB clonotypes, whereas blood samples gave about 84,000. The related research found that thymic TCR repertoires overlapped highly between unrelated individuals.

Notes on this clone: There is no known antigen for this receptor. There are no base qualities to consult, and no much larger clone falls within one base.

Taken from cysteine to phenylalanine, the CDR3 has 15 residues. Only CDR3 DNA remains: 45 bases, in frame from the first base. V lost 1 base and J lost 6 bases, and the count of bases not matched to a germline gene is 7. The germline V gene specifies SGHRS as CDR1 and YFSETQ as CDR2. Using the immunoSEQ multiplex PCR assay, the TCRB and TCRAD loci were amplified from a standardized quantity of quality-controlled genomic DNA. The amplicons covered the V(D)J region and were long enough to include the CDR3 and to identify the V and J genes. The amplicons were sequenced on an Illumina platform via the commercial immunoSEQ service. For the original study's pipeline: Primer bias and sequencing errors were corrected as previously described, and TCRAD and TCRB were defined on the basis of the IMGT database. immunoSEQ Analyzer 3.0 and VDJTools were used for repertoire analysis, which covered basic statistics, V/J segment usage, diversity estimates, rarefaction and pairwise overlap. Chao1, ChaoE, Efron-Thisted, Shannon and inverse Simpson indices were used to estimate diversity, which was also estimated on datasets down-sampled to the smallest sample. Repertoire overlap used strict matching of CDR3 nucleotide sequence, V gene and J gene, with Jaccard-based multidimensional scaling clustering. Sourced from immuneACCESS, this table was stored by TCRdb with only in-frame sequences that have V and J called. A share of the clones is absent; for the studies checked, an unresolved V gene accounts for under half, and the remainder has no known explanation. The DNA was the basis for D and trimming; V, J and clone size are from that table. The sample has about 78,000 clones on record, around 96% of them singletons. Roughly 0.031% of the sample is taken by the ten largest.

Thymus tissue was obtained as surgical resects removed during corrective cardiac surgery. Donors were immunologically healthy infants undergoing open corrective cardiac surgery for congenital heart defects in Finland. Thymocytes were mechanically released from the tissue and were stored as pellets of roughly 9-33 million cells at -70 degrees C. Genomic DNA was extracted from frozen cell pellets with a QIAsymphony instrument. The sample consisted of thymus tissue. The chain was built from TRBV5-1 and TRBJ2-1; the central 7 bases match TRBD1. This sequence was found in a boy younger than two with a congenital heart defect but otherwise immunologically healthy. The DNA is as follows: TGCGCCAGCAGCTTGTGGAAGGGGGCTAGCAATGAGCAGTTCTTC. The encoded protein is CASSLWKGASNEQFF.